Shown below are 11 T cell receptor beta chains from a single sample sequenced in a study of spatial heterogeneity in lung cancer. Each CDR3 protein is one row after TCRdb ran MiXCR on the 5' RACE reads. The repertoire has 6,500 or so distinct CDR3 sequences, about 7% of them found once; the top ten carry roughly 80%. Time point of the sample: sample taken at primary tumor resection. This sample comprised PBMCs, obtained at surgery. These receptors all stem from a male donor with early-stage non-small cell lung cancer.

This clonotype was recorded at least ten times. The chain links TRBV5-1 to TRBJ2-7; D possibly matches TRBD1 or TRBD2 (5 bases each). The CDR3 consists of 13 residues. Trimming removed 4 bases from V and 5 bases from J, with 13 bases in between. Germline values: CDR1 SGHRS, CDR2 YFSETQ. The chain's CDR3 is CASSEGTDHEQYF. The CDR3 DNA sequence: TGCGCCAGCAGCGAGGGGACCGATCACGAGCAGTACTTC.

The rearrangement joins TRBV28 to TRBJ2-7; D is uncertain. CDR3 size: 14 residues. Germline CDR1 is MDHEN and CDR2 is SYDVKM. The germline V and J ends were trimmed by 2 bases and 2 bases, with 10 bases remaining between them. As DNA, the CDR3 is TGTGCCAGCAGTTTAAGCAGTAATGCCTACGAGCAGTACTTC. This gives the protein CASSLSSNAYEQYF.

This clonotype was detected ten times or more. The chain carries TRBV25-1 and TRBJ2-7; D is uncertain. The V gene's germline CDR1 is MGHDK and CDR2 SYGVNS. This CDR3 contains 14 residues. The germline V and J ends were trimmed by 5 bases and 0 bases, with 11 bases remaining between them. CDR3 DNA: TGTGCCAGCAGTAAAAACAGTTACTCCTACGAGCAGTACTTC. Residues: CASSKNSYSYEQYF.

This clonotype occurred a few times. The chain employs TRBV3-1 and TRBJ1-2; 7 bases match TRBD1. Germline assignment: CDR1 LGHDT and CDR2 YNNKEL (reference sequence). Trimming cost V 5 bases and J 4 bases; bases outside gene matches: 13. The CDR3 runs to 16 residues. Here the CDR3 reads CASSYRDSRTVYGYTF. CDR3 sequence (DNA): TGTGCCAGCAGCTACCGGGACAGCAGGACGGTCTATGGCTACACCTTC. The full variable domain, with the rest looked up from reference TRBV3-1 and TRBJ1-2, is DTAVSQTPKYLVTQMGNDKSIKCEQNLGHDTMYWYKQDSKKFLKIMFSYNNKELIINETVPNRFSPKSPDKAHLNLHINSLELGDSAVYFCASSYRDSRTVYGYTFGSGTRLTVV.

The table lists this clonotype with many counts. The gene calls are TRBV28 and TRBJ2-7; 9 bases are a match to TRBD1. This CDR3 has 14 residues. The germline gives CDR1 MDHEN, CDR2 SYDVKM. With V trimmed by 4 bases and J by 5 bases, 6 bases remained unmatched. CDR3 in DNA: TGTGCCAGCAGTTCCCGGGACAGGGAACACGAGCAGTACTTC. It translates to CASSSRDREHEQYF.

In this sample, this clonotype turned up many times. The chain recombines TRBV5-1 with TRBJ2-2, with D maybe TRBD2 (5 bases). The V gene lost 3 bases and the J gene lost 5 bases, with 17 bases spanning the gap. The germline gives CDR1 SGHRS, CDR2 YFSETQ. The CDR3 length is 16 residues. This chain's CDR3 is CASSSLGAVETGELFF. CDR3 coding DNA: TGCGCCAGCAGCTCGTTGGGAGCTGTGGAGACCGGGGAGCTGTTTTTT.

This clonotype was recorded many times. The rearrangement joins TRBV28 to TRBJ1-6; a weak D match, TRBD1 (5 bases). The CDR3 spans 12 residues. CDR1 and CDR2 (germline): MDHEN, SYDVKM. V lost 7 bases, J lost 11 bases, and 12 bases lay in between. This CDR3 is CASTSAGAPLHF. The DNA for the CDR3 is TGTGCCAGCACTTCGGCGGGGGCACCCCTCCACTTT.

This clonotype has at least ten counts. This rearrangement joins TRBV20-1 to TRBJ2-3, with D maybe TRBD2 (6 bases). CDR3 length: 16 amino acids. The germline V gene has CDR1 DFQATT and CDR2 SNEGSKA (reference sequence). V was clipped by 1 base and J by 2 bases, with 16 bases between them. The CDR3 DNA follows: TGCAGTGCTAGAGGGAGGGCTACCACGCACACAGATACGCAGTATTTT. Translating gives CSARGRATTHTDTQYF.

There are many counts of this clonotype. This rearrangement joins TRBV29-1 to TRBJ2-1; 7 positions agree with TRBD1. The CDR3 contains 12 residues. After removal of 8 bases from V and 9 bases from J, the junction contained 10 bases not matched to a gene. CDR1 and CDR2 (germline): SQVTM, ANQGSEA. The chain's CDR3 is CSLGQPIGEQFF. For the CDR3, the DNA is TGCAGCCTGGGACAGCCTATCGGTGAGCAGTTCTTC.

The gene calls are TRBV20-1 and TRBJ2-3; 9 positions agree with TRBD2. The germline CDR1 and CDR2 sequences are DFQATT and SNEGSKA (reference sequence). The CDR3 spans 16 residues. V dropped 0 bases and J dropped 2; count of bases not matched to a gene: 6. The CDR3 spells CSARDGGRAPTDTQYF. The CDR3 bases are TGCAGTGCTAGAGATGGCGGGAGGGCCCCCACAGATACGCAGTATTTT.

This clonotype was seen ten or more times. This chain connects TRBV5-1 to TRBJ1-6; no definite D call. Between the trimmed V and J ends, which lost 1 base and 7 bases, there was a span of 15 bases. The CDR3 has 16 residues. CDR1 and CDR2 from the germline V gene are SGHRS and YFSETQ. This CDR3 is CASSLSTWLENSPLHF. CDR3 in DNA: TGCGCCAGCAGCTTGAGTACTTGGTTGGAGAATTCACCCCTCCACTTT.